A single sample is the source of the 26 T cell receptor beta chains below, sequenced in a study of blood T cells in healthy people across ages. Together with a sample-barcoded 5' primer, a J-beta primer mix was included in a second PCR lasting about 7 to 11 cycles. TCRdb fed the 5' RACE reads into MiXCR, producing one record per CDR3 protein. The repertoire includes roughly 800,000 distinct CDR3 sequences, 58% of them detected once, and roughly 20% sits in the top ten. The sequencing sample was made of blood. Receptor source: a young man in good health.

This sequence joins TRBV20-1 and TRBJ1-6; D gene unclear. CDR1 and CDR2 from the germline V gene are DFQATT and SNEGSKA (reference sequence). V was shortened by 1 base and J by 10 bases, with 20 bases between the two germline ends. The CDR3 is made up of 16 amino acids. This chain's CDR3 is CSARARGGGNRSPLHF. CDR3 bases: TGCAGTGCTAGAGCCCGAGGAGGAGGGAATAGATCACCCCTCCACTTT.

The CDR3 coding sequence is TGTGCCAGCAGCTCCGGACTAGCGGGATCGCATACGCAGTATTTT. It encodes CASSSGLAGSHTQYF. The chain carries TRBV5-6 and TRBJ2-3; 12 positions match TRBD2. From germline, CDR1 is SGHDT and CDR2 YYEEEE. The CDR3 totals 15 residues. Losses at the gene ends were 3 bases for V and 7 bases for J; bases not matched to a gene: 6.

This clonotype was seen repeatedly, ten times or more. V gene TRBV7-6 combines with J gene TRBJ2-1, with D possibly TRBD2 on 7 matching bases. V lost 2 bases and J 5 bases, leaving 16 bases between the germline ends. The CDR3 runs 16 residues. Germline CDR1 and CDR2: SGHVS and FNYEAQ. The CDR3 reads CASSLLWRGRDNEQFF. The CDR3 DNA follows: TGTGCCAGCAGCTTATTATGGCGGGGGCGGGACAATGAGCAGTTCTTC. Full variable domain (missing parts from reference TRBV7-6 and TRBJ2-1): GAGVSQSPRYKVTKRGQDVALRCDPISGHVSLYWYRQALGQGPEFLTYFNYEAQQDKSGLPNDRFSAERPEGSISTLTIQRTEQRDSAMYRCASSLLWRGRDNEQFFGPGTRLTVL.

A few counts support this clonotype. The chain is built from TRBV15 and TRBJ1-2; 7 bases are a match to TRBD1. The CDR3 length is 14 residues. V shed 2 bases, J shed 3 bases, and the junction held 3 bases outside the gene matches. Per germline, CDR1 LNHNV and CDR2 YYDKDF (reference sequence). CDR3 sequence: CATSRPGQDYGYTF. DNA for the CDR3: TGTGCCACCAGCAGACCAGGACAGGACTATGGCTACACCTTC.

Notes on this clonotype: One end of the junction is discordant with germline, which a read error may explain. CDR3 sequence (DNA): TGTGCCGGCAGCTTAGGTCAGGGGGCACCGGGTGGCTACGAGCAGTACTTC. Its translation is CAGSLGQGAPGGYEQYF. The V and J genes are TRBV7-8 and TRBJ2-7, with 8 bases that match TRBD1. The CDR3 is 17 amino acids. Germline CDR1 is SGHVS and CDR2 is FQNEAQ.

This chain uses TRBV6-5 with TRBJ1-4; D perhaps matches TRBD1 (5 bases). The germline V gene has CDR1 MNHEY and CDR2 SVGAGI. The CDR3 totals 17 residues. Trimming took off 0 bases at V and 4 bases at J, with 15 bases between the two ends. CDR3 region: CASSYSMGTGGNEKLFF. The CDR3 DNA sequence: TGTGCCAGCAGTTACTCGATGGGTACGGGGGGTAATGAAAAACTGTTTTTT.

The V call is TRBV14, the J call TRBJ1-1; TRBD1 is a possible D gene (6 bases). The V end lost 4 bases, the J end lost 7 bases, and 13 bases lay between the germline ends. From germline, CDR1 is SGHDN and CDR2 FVKESK. The CDR3 extends over 13 amino acids. The CDR3 reads CASSPQGYGEAFF. The CDR3 DNA sequence: TGTGCCAGCAGCCCACAGGGTTATGGTGAAGCTTTCTTT.

The V gene is TRBV29-1, the J gene TRBJ2-5; D possibly corresponds to TRBD2 (5 bases). The CDR3 runs 15 residues. V was pared by 5 bases and J by 1 base, with 17 bases between. Germline lookup yields CDR1 SQVTM and CDR2 ANQGSEA. The CDR3 protein is CSVKREIGLQETQYF. CDR3 DNA sequence: TGCAGCGTTAAGAGGGAAATCGGTCTCCAAGAGACCCAGTACTTC.

The genes are TRBV28 and TRBJ1-2; unclear D gene. Trimming pared 7 bases from V and 1 base from J, leaving 13 bases between. The CDR3 runs 14 residues. The germline V gene encodes CDR1 MDHEN and CDR2 SYDVKM. Here the CDR3 DNA reads TGTGCCAGCACTGGTGCCCATGTTAACTATGGCTACACCTTC. Its protein product is CASTGAHVNYGYTF.

The V gene is TRBV29-1, the J gene TRBJ2-4; no firm D call. This CDR3 has 11 amino acids. Per the germline V gene, CDR1 is SQVTM and CDR2 is ANQGSEA. Trimming left V 7 bases short and J 5 bases short, with 9 bases between. The CDR3 sequence is CSGFQENIQYF. The CDR3 DNA follows: TGCAGCGGCTTCCAGGAAAACATTCAGTACTTC.

This clonotype was seen a single time. The rearrangement joins TRBV19 to TRBJ2-1; 9 bases match TRBD2. This CDR3 has 15 amino acids. Germline V gene sequence: CDR1 LNHDA, CDR2 SQIVND (reference sequence). The V and J ends lost 6 bases and 5 bases, in that order; junction bases with no gene match: 8. The CDR3 DNA follows: TGTGCCAGTAGCCCCAGACTAGCGGTGAACAATGAGCAGTTCTTC. Translation: CASSPRLAVNNEQFF.

This clonotype has just a few counts. V gene TRBV9 combines with J gene TRBJ2-1; D uncertain. This CDR3 is built from 14 residues. The germline V gene encodes CDR1 SGDLS and CDR2 YYNGEE. The ends were cut back, 6 bases at V and 0 bases at J, with 10 bases in the middle. The CDR3 loop is CASNPHSSYNEQFF. The CDR3 DNA reads as TGTGCCAGCAACCCACACAGCTCCTACAATGAGCAGTTCTTC.

In its sample, this clonotype was seen a few times. The chain employs TRBV12-3 or TRBV12-4 and TRBJ1-1, with 7 bases matching TRBD1. CDR3 length: 12 residues. J lost 11 bases, V lost 4 bases, and 7 bases had no gene match. CDR3 DNA sequence: TGTGCCAGCAGTTCTCAGGGGGGGAAGGCTTTCTTT. Translation gives CASSSQGGKAFF.

The V gene is TRBV10-3, the J gene TRBJ1-1; no definite D call. Germline V gene sequence: CDR1 ENHRY, CDR2 SYGVKD. Trimming cost V 7 bases and J 8 bases, with 11 bases left between them. This CDR3 region has 11 residues. CDR3 in DNA: TGTGCCATCAAGGAGGAGGGAGAAGCTTTCTTT. Translated: CAIKEEGEAFF.

V and J are TRBV29-1 and TRBJ1-2, with TRBD1 matching 10 bases. CDR1 is SQVTM, CDR2 ANQGSEA, per germline. There are 13 residues in the CDR3. Losses at the gene ends were 6 bases for V and 6 bases for J; bases not matched to a gene: 7. The CDR3 DNA sequence: TGCAGCGTCTCGGACAGGGGGTATAATGGCTACACCTTC. This codes for CSVSDRGYNGYTF.

The rearrangement joins TRBV4-3 to TRBJ2-1; the match to TRBD2 covers 13 bases. Germline loops: CDR1 LGHNA, CDR2 YSLEER. V shed 1 base, J shed 0 bases, and the junction held 9 bases outside the gene matches. The CDR3 spans 20 residues. For the CDR3, the DNA is TGCGCCAGCAGCCAAGCTCTCGGGACTAGCGGGATCAGCTCCTACAATGAGCAGTTCTTC. It specifies CASSQALGTSGISSYNEQFF.

This rearrangement joins TRBV6-5 to TRBJ1-1, with unresolved D. Germline CDR1 is MNHEY and CDR2 is SVGAGI. This CDR3 region has 14 residues. Trimming removed 6 bases from V and 1 base from J, with 12 bases in between. The CDR3: CASSRGRTNTEAFF. The DNA of the CDR3 is TGTGCCAGCAGCCGAGGACGGACGAACACTGAAGCTTTCTTT.

This clonotype was detected only a few times. The V call is TRBV6-6, the J call TRBJ2-4, with D possibly matching TRBD2 (5 bases). Germline values: CDR1 MNHNY, CDR2 SVGAGI (reference sequence). The CDR3 has 12 amino acids. Trimming left V 0 bases short and J 11 bases short, with 8 bases between. The CDR3 DNA reads TGTGCCAGCAGTTACTCATGGACTGTTCAGTACTTC. This gives the protein CASSYSWTVQYF.

The rearrangement links TRBV12-3 or TRBV12-4 to TRBJ2-1; 8 bases are shared with TRBD2. There are 16 residues in the CDR3. V lost 5 bases, J lost 7 bases, and 13 bases stayed unmatched. The CDR3 loop reads CASSPWASGYGNEQFF. In DNA, the CDR3 is TGTGCCAGCAGTCCTTGGGCTAGCGGGTATGGTAATGAGCAGTTCTTC.

This clonotype was recorded many times. The chain carries TRBV7-9 and TRBJ2-1; tentatively, D is TRBD2 (5 bases). This CDR3 region has 13 residues. The germline CDR1 and CDR2 sequences are SEHNR and FQNEAQ (reference sequence). V lost 5 bases and J 5 bases, leaving 10 bases between the germline ends. CDR3 in amino acids: CASSTRGNNEQFF. The CDR3 nucleotides read TGTGCCAGCAGCACTAGAGGGAACAATGAGCAGTTCTTC.

This clonotype was seen more than once but under ten times. This chain uses TRBV12-3 or TRBV12-4 with TRBJ2-1, with 7 bases fitting TRBD2. The CDR3 is 15 residues long. With 3 bases clipped from V and 6 bases from J, the junction kept 8 bases outside the gene matches. CDR3 residues: CASSLLAVRGNEQFF. Here the CDR3 DNA reads TGTGCCAGCAGTTTGCTAGCGGTCCGAGGCAATGAGCAGTTCTTC.

On this clonotype itself: Sequence at one end of the junction differs from germline and may be a read error. V and J are TRBV7-9 and TRBJ2-1; the match to TRBD1 covers 7 bases. Germline CDR1 is SEHNR and CDR2 is FQNEAQ (reference sequence). This CDR3 is built from 14 residues. CDR3 nucleotides: TGCGCCAGCAGCTCTCCGGACAGGTACAATGAGCAGTTCTTC. Its translation: CASSSPDRYNEQFF.

This clonotype has more than one count but fewer than ten. The chain joins TRBV20-1 to TRBJ2-7; D unclear. The CDR3 runs to 12 residues. Germline CDR1 and CDR2: DFQATT and SNEGSKA (reference sequence). The CDR3 nucleotides read TGCAGGGACGAGGACGGAACCTACGAGCAGTACTTC. Translated, it gives CRDEDGTYEQYF.

The genes are TRBV11-1 and TRBJ2-7, with 10 bases lining up with TRBD1. After removal of 3 bases from V and 5 bases from J, the junction contained 4 bases not matched to a gene. This CDR3 has 14 amino acids. Germline V gene lookup returns CDR1 SGHAT and CDR2 FQDESV (reference sequence). The CDR3 reads CASSFTTGGDEQYF. CDR3 bases: TGTGCCAGCAGCTTCACGACAGGGGGCGACGAGCAGTACTTC.

This rearrangement joins TRBV5-6 to TRBJ1-2; D gene uncertain. The CDR3 spans 14 residues. The germline V and J ends were trimmed by 4 bases and 4 bases, with 14 bases remaining between them. CDR1 is SGHDT, CDR2 YYEEEE, per germline. The CDR3 DNA reads TGTGCCAGCAGCCGGGCCCAGGCCCTCTATGGCTACACCTTC. Its translation: CASSRAQALYGYTF.

This rearrangement joins TRBV7-6 to TRBJ2-7, with unresolved D. V was trimmed by 0 bases and J by 8 bases, leaving 14 bases between them. The CDR3 contains 14 residues. Germline V gives CDR1 SGHVS, CDR2 FNYEAQ. The CDR3 loop is CASSLAFSSPQQYF. CDR3 sequence (DNA): TGTGCCAGCAGCTTAGCGTTTTCTAGTCCCCAGCAGTACTTC.